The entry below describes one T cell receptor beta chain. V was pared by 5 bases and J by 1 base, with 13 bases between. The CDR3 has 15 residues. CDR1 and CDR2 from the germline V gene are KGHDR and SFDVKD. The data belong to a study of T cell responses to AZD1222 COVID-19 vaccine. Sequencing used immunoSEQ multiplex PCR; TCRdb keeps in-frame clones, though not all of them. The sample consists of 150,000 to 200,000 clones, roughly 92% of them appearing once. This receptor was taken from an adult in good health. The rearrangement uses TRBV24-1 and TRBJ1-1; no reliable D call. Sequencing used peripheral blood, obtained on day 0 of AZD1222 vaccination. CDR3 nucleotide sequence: TGTGCCACCAGTGTACTAACACAAGGGAACACTGAAGCTTTCTTT. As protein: CATSVLTQGNTEAFF.